This T cell receptor (beta chain) was found in a study of identifying expanded T cells in peripheral blood. Points from the study as a whole: About 1.3 clones differed between technical replicates, versus approximately 16 and 20 over time. Two-week clone count variance significantly increased as total template count grew.

As for this clone: Its cognate antigen is unknown.

The CDR3 totals 16 residues. CDR1 is MDHEN, CDR2 SYDVKM, per germline. The V end lost 3 bases, the J end lost 7 bases, and 19 bases lay between the germline ends. During the collection period, no donor immune events like infections were recorded. The repertoire was sequenced with immunoSEQ multiplex PCR; TCRdb's copy has only in-frame clones and lacks some. The table shows roughly 82,000 clones, with 84% occurring only once. The sequence derives from a person aged 18 to 75 in good health. The chain employs TRBV28 and TRBJ2-1; D perhaps matches TRBD2 (5 bases). The sequenced sample consisted of blood. Written as DNA, the CDR3 is TGTGCCAGCAGTTTTGGTTTGTTTATCGGGGAAAATGAGCAGTTCTTC. It encodes CASSFGLFIGENEQFF.